Listed below are T cell receptor beta chains from one sample, sequenced in a study of cytomegalovirus exposure and HLA in healthy donors. TCRdb's copy holds only in-frame clones and misses some; the assay was immunoSEQ multiplex PCR. The profile shows approximately 240,000 clones, 82% of them singletons. Material for sequencing was PBMCs. The receptors come from a woman aged 40 to 50 in good health and CMV-seronegative. CDR3s include the opening cysteine and the closing phenylalanine or tryptophan. The D gene is left open where the match is weak. A clone size is listed for some rows: how often the clone was seen (once, few, many), or a class if it is expanded.

abundance,v_gene,d_gene,len,j_gene,CDR3nt,CDR3aa
few,TRBV7-9,NA,13,TRBJ1-5,TGTGCCAGCAGCCAACAGGCAGATCAGCCCCAGCATTTT,CASSQQADQPQHF
NA,TRBV7-9,NA,16,TRBJ2-1,TGTGCCAGCAGCTTAGACCACAGGGGGGGTCGTGGTGAGCAGTTCTTC,CASSLDHRGGRGEQFF
NA,TRBV2,TRBD1,13,TRBJ2-7,TGTGCCAGCAGGGGACAGGGGTCGAGCGAGCAGTACTTC,CASRGQGSSEQYF
NA,TRBV30,NA,14,TRBJ2-5,TGTGCCTGGAGTGTGGGCCCGGGCGGGGAGACCCAGTACTTC,CAWSVGPGGETQYF
NA,TRBV7-9,NA,13,TRBJ1-1,TGTGCCAGCAGCTTAGCGCTCGGGGAGGGGGCTTTCTTT,CASSLALGEGAFF
few,TRBV6-5,NA,13,TRBJ1-1,TGTGCCAGCAGTTATAGGAGGGACACTGAAGCTTTCTTT,CASSYRRDTEAFF
once,TRBV15,NA,15,TRBJ1-4,TGTGCCACCAGCAAACTAAAGAGTATACATGAAAAACTGTTTTTT,CATSKLKSIHEKLFF
NA,TRBV18,TRBD1,16,TRBJ2-2,TGTGCCAGCTCACCAAGGGGACAGGGCGACACCGGGGAGCTGTTTTTT,CASSPRGQGDTGELFF
NA,TRBV30,TRBD2,18,TRBJ2-2,TGTGCCTGGAGTAGGAGGTTGACTAGCGGGGGATTTACGGGGGAGCTGTTTTTT,CAWSRRLTSGGFTGELFF
NA,TRBV5-1,TRBD2,17,TRBJ2-2,TGCGCCAGCAGCTTGGCCCCTCGGCCCGGGGGGTCCGGGGAGCTGTTTTTT,CASSLAPRPGGSGELFF
NA,TRBV28,NA,14,TRBJ1-2,TGTGCCAGCAGTTTATCCCAGGGTACCTATGGCTACACCTTC,CASSLSQGTYGYTF
NA,TRBV7-9,TRBD1,15,TRBJ2-3,TGTGCCAGCATATCCGGGACAGGTGAATTTGATACGCAGTATTTT,CASISGTGEFDTQYF
NA,TRBV30,NA,14,TRBJ1-1,TGTGCCTTCTCGGGGACTCCCCGGGGCACTGAAGCTTTCTTT,CAFSGTPRGTEAFF
NA,TRBV9,NA,16,TRBJ1-2,TGTGCCAGCAGCGTAGAGGGGGAAGGCCTGTTTATTGGCTACACCTTC,CASSVEGEGLFIGYTF
NA,TRBV19,NA,14,TRBJ2-7,TGTGCCAGTAGTATTGGCGGCGGGGTCTACGAGCAGTACTTC,CASSIGGGVYEQYF
NA,TRBV21-1,NA,12,TRBJ2-3,TGTGCCAGCACCTTAAGGGACAGTACGCAGTATTTT,CASTLRDSTQYF
NA,TRBV5-1,TRBD1,16,TRBJ2-7,TGCGCCAGCAGCTGGTGGGGACAGGATCTAAACTACGAGCAGTACTTC,CASSWWGQDLNYEQYF
NA,TRBV9,NA,15,TRBJ1-6,TGTGCCAGCAGCGTAGGGTACAGGGATAATTCACCCCTCCACTTT,CASSVGYRDNSPLHF